This T cell receptor beta chain was recovered during a study of blood T cell repertoires in COVID-19. Produced via immunoSEQ multiplex PCR; TCRdb's table is partial and in-frame only. The data hold a few hundred thousand clones, with roughly 87% observed a single time. A few counts support this clone. Sequenced sample: peripheral blood. The clonotype was recovered from a man aged 18 to 35 with active or convalescent COVID-19.

The CDR3 DNA sequence: TGTGCCAGCAGCTTGGTCAAGAGCTCCTACAATGAGCAGTTCTTC. This gives the protein CASSLVKSSYNEQFF. The rearrangement uses TRBV5-6 and TRBJ2-1, with unresolved D. CDR1 is SGHDT, CDR2 YYEEEE, per germline. The CDR3 is 15 residues long. Trimming took off 0 bases at V and 0 bases at J, with 7 bases between the two ends.